The 19 T cell receptor beta chains below all came from one sample that was sequenced in a study of blood T cells in healthy people across ages. A second PCR, run for 7 to 11 cycles, used a sample-barcoded 5' primer plus a J-beta primer mix. TCRdb passed the 5' RACE reads through MiXCR, listing each CDR3 protein once. The sample carries roughly 680,000 distinct CDR3 sequences, roughly half recorded once. Sequenced: blood. Receptors originate from an elderly woman in good health.

J is TRBJ2-3 and V is TRBV20-1; possibly TRBD2 for D (6 bases). Trimming took 1 base from V and 0 from J, leaving 23 bases between them. The CDR3 spans 19 residues. Germline V CDR1 and CDR2: DFQATT, SNEGSKA (reference sequence). The CDR3 region is CSARGLGSRRFSSTDTQYF. In DNA form, the CDR3 reads TGCAGTGCTAGAGGACTAGGGAGTCGCCGTTTTTCTAGCACAGATACGCAGTATTTT.

This clonotype has a count of ten or more. The chain combines TRBV3-1 with TRBJ2-5; D gene unclear. CDR1 is LGHDT, CDR2 YNNKEL, per germline (reference sequence). This CDR3 has 13 residues. The V end was cut by 4 bases, the J end by 5 bases, with 11 bases between. Written as DNA, the CDR3 is TGTGCCAGCAGCCTGAGCCAGGTGGAGACCCAGTACTTC. Translation gives CASSLSQVETQYF.

Worth noting for this clonotype: A much larger clone differs by one base, so this may be a read error. V is TRBV5-1 and J is TRBJ1-5, with 10 nucleotides matching TRBD1. Per germline, CDR1 SGHRS and CDR2 YFSETQ. V was pared by 4 bases and J by 9 bases, with 7 bases of the junction left unmatched. The CDR3 has 14 residues. CDR3 protein: CASSPDRGDPPQHF. The CDR3 DNA sequence: TGCGCCAGCAGCCCGGACAGGGGGGATCCGCCCCAGCATTTT.

This clonotype was counted many times. The chain uses TRBV5-5 and TRBJ1-1; D not resolved. This CDR3 is 12 amino acids long. Germline CDR1 reads SGHKS; CDR2 reads YYEKEE (reference sequence). With 2 bases removed from V and 4 bases from J, the gap between germline ends came to 6 bases. The CDR3 sequence: CASSFLATEAFF. CDR3 in DNA: TGTGCCAGCAGCTTTTTGGCCACTGAAGCTTTCTTT.

This clonotype was seen more than once but under ten times. This chain links TRBV28 with TRBJ2-7, with TRBD1 matching over 9 bases. V lost 4 bases to trimming and J lost 6 bases; unmatched junction nucleotides: 10. The CDR3 consists of 15 residues. Germline loops: CDR1 MDHEN, CDR2 SYDVKM. CDR3 sequence: CASSSTGQGISEQYF. The CDR3, as DNA: TGTGCCAGCAGTTCCACAGGACAGGGGATCAGCGAGCAGTACTTC.

This clonotype was recorded a few times. CDR3 coding DNA: TGTGCCAGCTCACCACCATCTGGAGGGCCGAACATTCAGTACTTC. It translates to CASSPPSGGPNIQYF. The rearrangement joins TRBV18 to TRBJ2-5; the D gene is possibly TRBD2 (6 bases). TRBJ2-4 explains the end of the DNA better; the J call may be wrong. This CDR3 comprises 15 residues. CDR1 is KGHSH, CDR2 LQKENI, per germline.

This clonotype was counted between two and nine times. This rearrangement joins TRBV20-1 to TRBJ2-1; D perhaps matches TRBD1 (6 bases). TRBJ2-7 matches the DNA end more closely, so the J call is doubtful. Germline values: CDR1 DFQATT, CDR2 SNEGSKA (reference sequence). The CDR3 has 13 amino acids. CDR3 in DNA: TGCAGTGCTAGGGACAGCTCCTACAATGAGCAGTACTTC. Its translation: CSARDSSYNEQYF.

This clonotype was recorded at least ten times. The rearrangement links TRBV12-3 or TRBV12-4 to TRBJ2-3; no reliable D call. The CDR3 has 13 residues. V gave up 0 bases and J gave up 4 bases, with 5 bases separating them. CDR3 in DNA: TGTGCCAGCAGTTTAGCGTCTCCAGATACGCAGTATTTT. Encoded protein: CASSLASPDTQYF.

A remark on this clonotype: A much larger clone sits a single nucleotide away, making a read error possible. CDR3 residues: CSVGGSVSNEQFF. CDR3 sequence (DNA): TGCAGCGTTGGCGGTAGCGTCTCCAATGAGCAGTTCTTC. The chain has TRBV29-1 and TRBJ2-1, with a possible D match to TRBD2 (5 bases). Trimming took 4 bases from V and 6 from J, leaving 13 bases between them. CDR1 and CDR2 from the germline V gene are SQVTM and ANQGSEA. The CDR3 is made up of 13 amino acids.

Comments on this clonotype: A read error may explain this, as a much larger clone is one base away. V gene TRBV7-2 combines with J gene TRBJ2-5, with D unresolved. Germline CDR1 SGHTA, CDR2 FQGNSA. The CDR3 is 13 residues long. The CDR3 here is CAGSLYPLETQYF. CDR3 DNA sequence: TGTGCCGGCAGCTTATACCCCCTCGAGACCCAGTACTTC.

V gene TRBV7-6 combines with J gene TRBJ2-7; D uncertain. The V end lost 0 bases, the J end lost 3 bases, and 12 bases lay between the germline ends. The CDR3 is 15 residues long. Per the germline V gene, CDR1 is SGHVS and CDR2 is FNYEAQ. The CDR3, as DNA: TGTGCCAGCAGCTTAGCGGATTCGGCTGTCTACGAGCAGTACTTC. This encodes CASSLADSAVYEQYF.

This rearrangement joins TRBV2 to TRBJ2-5, with TRBD1 as a possible D gene (5 bases). The end of the DNA fits TRBJ2-7 better, so the J call may be wrong. The CDR3 totals 14 residues. From germline, CDR1 is SNHLY and CDR2 FYNNEI. CDR3 sequence reads: CASSEGGRDYEQYF. CDR3 DNA sequence: TGTGCCAGCAGTGAAGGGGGCCGAGACTACGAGCAGTACTTC.

The chain uses TRBV4-2 and TRBJ2-5, with a weak D call TRBD2 (5 bases). The tail of the sequence fits TRBJ2-7 better, so the J call may be wrong. The CDR3 length is 17 residues. Per the germline V gene, CDR1 is LGHNA and CDR2 is YNFKEQ. The CDR3: CASSQAKSEDSVTEQYF. The CDR3 DNA follows: TGTGCCAGCAGCCAAGCGAAGTCGGAGGATAGCGTTACCGAGCAGTACTTC.

As to this clonotype: A much larger clone differs by one base, so this may be a read error. The V and J genes are TRBV18 and TRBJ2-1, with 9 bases lining up with TRBD2. The CDR3 contains 16 residues. After removal of 2 bases from V and 9 bases from J, the junction contained 11 bases not matched to a gene. Germline lookup yields CDR1 KGHSH and CDR2 LQKENI. The CDR3 DNA reads TGTGCCAGCTCACCAATTAGCGGGAGAGATTTAGGTGAGCAGTTCTTC. It is translated as CASSPISGRDLGEQFF.

This clonotype was counted only a few times. It may be a read error: a sequence one base away is much more abundant. The V and J genes are TRBV28 and TRBJ1-2, with D maybe TRBD1 (5 bases). V was shortened by 6 bases and J by 8 bases, with 16 bases between the two germline ends. Per the germline V gene, CDR1 is MDHEN and CDR2 is SYDVKM. The CDR3 extends over 13 amino acids. CDR3 sequence reads: CASSRLQGGGYTF. CDR3 coding DNA: TGTGCCAGCAGCAGACTTCAGGGCGGCGGCTACACCTTC.

The chain couples TRBV27 to TRBJ2-5, with 7 positions matching TRBD1. TRBJ2-7 explains the end of the DNA better; the J call may be wrong. Germline assignment: CDR1 MNHEY and CDR2 SMNVEV (reference sequence). The CDR3 sequence is 15 residues long. CDR3 DNA sequence: TGTGCCAGCAGTCTTGCCGGGACAGCGGCCTACGAGCAGTACTTC. Translated, it gives CASSLAGTAAYEQYF.

This clonotype was picked up a small number of times. This rearrangement joins TRBV12-3 or TRBV12-4 to TRBJ2-2, with 12 bases matching TRBD2. V gave up 6 bases and J gave up 4 bases; unmatched junction bases: 3. The CDR3 has 15 residues. This CDR3 is CASRGTSGSTGELFF. The DNA of the CDR3 is TGTGCCAGCAGGGGGACTAGCGGGTCCACCGGGGAGCTGTTTTTT.

This clonotype was detected only a few times. J is TRBJ2-1 and V is TRBV29-1; 8 bases are a match to TRBD2. Losses at the gene ends were 7 bases for V and 4 bases for J; bases not matched to a gene: 9. The CDR3 loop spans 14 amino acids. Germline V gene sequence: CDR1 SQVTM, CDR2 ANQGSEA. The CDR3 DNA reads TGCAGCGGGGGGACGCGGGGGGCTTACAATGAGCAGTTCTTC. Protein: CSGGTRGAYNEQFF.

This clonotype was counted a few times. The V and J genes are TRBV30 and TRBJ2-7; perhaps D is TRBD1 or TRBD2 (5 bases each). Germline assignment: CDR1 GTSNPN and CDR2 SVGIG (reference sequence). The CDR3 is 14 residues long. V lost 0 bases, J lost 7 bases, and 16 bases lay in between. CDR3 sequence: CAWSVEGSYEEQYF. CDR3 bases: TGTGCCTGGAGTGTTGAGGGGTCCTACGAGGAGCAGTACTTC.